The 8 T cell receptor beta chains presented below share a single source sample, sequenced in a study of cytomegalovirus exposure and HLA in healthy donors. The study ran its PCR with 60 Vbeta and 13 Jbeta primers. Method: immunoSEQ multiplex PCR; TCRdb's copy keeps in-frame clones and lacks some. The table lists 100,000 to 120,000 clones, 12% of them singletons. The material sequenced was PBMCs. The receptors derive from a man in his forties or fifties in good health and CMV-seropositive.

The CDR3 protein is CASRLSGGGWTEAFF. CDR3 in DNA: TGTGCCAGCAGACTATCAGGAGGAGGTTGGACTGAAGCTTTCTTT. The chain carries TRBV27 and TRBJ1-1; D unclear. The ends were cut back, 6 bases at V and 5 bases at J, with 19 bases in the middle. The CDR3 runs to 15 residues. The V gene's germline CDR1 is MNHEY and CDR2 SMNVEV (reference sequence).

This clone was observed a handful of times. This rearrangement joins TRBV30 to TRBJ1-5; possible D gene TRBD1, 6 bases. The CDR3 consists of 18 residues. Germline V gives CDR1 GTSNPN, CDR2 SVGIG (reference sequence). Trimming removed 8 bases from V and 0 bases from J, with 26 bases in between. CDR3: CASRRDKGAYNSNQPQHF. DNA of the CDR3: TGTGCCAGTCGACGGGACAAAGGGGCTTATAATAGCAATCAGCCCCAGCATTTT. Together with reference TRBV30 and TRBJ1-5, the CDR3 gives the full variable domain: SQTIHQWPATLVQPVGSPLSLECTVEGTSNPNLYWYRQAAGRGLQLLFYSVGIGQISSEVPQNLSASRPQDRQFILSSKKLLLSDSGFYLCASRRDKGAYNSNQPQHFGDGTRLSIL.

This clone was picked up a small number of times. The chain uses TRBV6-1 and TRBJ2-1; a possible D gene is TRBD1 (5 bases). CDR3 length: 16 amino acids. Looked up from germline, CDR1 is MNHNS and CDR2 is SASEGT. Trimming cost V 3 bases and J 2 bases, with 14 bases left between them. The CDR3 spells CASSELTGPTYNEQFF. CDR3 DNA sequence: TGTGCCAGCAGTGAGCTTACAGGACCGACCTACAATGAGCAGTTCTTC.

For the CDR3, the DNA is TGTGCCAGCAGCTTGTGGGTGACAGGCATTAGCAATCAGCCCCAGCATTTT. The encoded protein is CASSLWVTGISNQPQHF. V is TRBV5-6 and J is TRBJ1-5; D may be TRBD1 (6 bases). The germline gives CDR1 SGHDT, CDR2 YYEEEE. V lost 1 base and J 0 bases, leaving 14 bases between the germline ends. This CDR3 spans 17 amino acids.

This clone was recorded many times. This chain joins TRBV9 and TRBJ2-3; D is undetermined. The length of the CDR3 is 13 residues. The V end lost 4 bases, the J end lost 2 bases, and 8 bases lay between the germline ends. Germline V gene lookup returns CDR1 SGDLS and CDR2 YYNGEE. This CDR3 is CASSIQYTDTQYF. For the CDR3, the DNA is TGTGCCAGCAGCATACAATACACAGATACGCAGTATTTT.

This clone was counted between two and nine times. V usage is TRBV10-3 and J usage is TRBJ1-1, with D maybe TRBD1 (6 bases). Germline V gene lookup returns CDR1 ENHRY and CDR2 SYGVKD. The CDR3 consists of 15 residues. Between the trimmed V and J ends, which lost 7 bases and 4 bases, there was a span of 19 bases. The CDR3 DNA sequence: TGTGCCATCAATTCAGACCTCAGGGGAGCCACTGAAGCTTTCTTT. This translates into CAINSDLRGATEAFF.

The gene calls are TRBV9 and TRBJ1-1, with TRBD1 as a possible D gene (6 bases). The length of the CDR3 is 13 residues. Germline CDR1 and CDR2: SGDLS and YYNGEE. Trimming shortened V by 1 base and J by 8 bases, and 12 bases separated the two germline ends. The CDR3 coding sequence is TGTGCCAGCAGCGTACAGGGGACGGCAGAAGCTTTCTTT. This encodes CASSVQGTAEAFF.

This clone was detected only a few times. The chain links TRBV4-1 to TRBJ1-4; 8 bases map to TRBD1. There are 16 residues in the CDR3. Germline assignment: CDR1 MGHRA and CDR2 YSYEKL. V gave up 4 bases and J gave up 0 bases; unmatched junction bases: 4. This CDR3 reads CASSRQGRATNEKLFF. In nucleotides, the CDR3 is TGCGCCAGCAGCCGACAGGGGCGAGCAACTAATGAAAAACTGTTTTTT.